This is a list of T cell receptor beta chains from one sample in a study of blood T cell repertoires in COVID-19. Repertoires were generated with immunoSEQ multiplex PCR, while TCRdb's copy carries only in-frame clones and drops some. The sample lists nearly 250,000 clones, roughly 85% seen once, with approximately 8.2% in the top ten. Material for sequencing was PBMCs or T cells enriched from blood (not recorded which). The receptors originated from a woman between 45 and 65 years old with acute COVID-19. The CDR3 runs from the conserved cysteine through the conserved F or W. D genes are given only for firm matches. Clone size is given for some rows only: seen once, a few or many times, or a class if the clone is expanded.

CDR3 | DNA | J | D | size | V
CASSLDFSGNTIYF | TGTGCCAGCAGCTTGGACTTCTCTGGAAACACCATATATTTT | TRBJ1-3 | NA | NA | TRBV11-2
CASSNPGTGGTNVLTF | TGTGCCAGCAGCAATCCCGGGACAGGGGGTACCAACGTCCTGACTTTC | TRBJ2-6 | TRBD1 | NA | TRBV7-9
CASSPEPRQGYSGANVLTF | TGTGCCAGCAGCCCCGAACCTCGACAGGGGTACTCTGGGGCCAACGTCCTGACTTTC | TRBJ2-6 | TRBD1 | NA | TRBV7-3
CAWSHRGNEKLFF | TGTGCCTGGAGTCATAGGGGAAATGAAAAACTGTTTTTT | TRBJ1-4 | NA | NA | TRBV30
CASSLAGGTGNTIYF | TGTGCCAGCAGCTTGGCCGGGGGGACTGGAAACACCATATATTTT | TRBJ1-3 | NA | NA | TRBV5-4
CASSQSAAGIRGNQPQHF | TGTGCCAGCAGCCAATCCGCTGCCGGGATTCGGGGCAATCAGCCCCAGCATTTT | TRBJ1-5 | NA | NA | TRBV3-1/TRBV3-2
CASSERRGHNEQFF | TGCGCCAGCAGTGAGAGGCGGGGCCACAATGAGCAGTTCTTC | TRBJ2-1 | NA | NA | TRBV10-2
CASSSGTPNTGELFF | TGTGCCAGCAGCTCCGGGACACCCAACACCGGGGAGCTGTTTTTT | TRBJ2-2 | NA | once | TRBV7-2
CASLSFRGAGGYTF | TGTGCCAGCTTATCCTTCAGGGGGGCTGGTGGCTACACCTTC | TRBJ1-2 | TRBD1 | NA | TRBV6-6
CAIQFGDVNTGELFF | TGTGCCATTCAATTCGGGGATGTGAACACCGGGGAGCTGTTTTTT | TRBJ2-2 | NA | NA | TRBV6-5
CASSQETDYQAQHF | TGTGCCAGCAGCCAAGAAACCGACTATCAGGCCCAGCATTTT | TRBJ1-5 | NA | once | TRBV4-2
CSVSGQGVYGYTF | TGCAGCGTCTCGGGCCAGGGGGTCTATGGCTACACCTTC | TRBJ1-2 | TRBD1 | NA | TRBV29-1
CATSDFTSGGSNEQFF | TGTGCCACCAGTGATTTTACCAGCGGGGGAAGTAATGAGCAGTTCTTC | TRBJ2-1 | TRBD2 | NA | TRBV24-1
CASRTDSNYGYTF | TGTGCCAGCAGGACTGACAGTAACTATGGCTACACCTTC | TRBJ1-2 | NA | NA | TRBV12-3/TRBV12-4
CASSQGGYGYTF | TGTGCCAGCAGCCAAGGAGGGTATGGCTACACCTTC | TRBJ1-2 | NA | NA | TRBV3-1/TRBV3-2
CASSLNSGRAAFF | TGTGCCAGCAGCTTAAACTCCGGCAGGGCTGCTTTCTTT | TRBJ1-1 | NA | NA | TRBV7-2
CASSTRTGSNEKLFF | TGCGCCAGCAGCACCCGGACAGGATCTAATGAAAAACTGTTTTTT | TRBJ1-4 | TRBD1 | NA | TRBV5-1
CAIRFGGATWNTEAFF | TGTGCCATCAGGTTTGGCGGAGCGACCTGGAACACTGAAGCTTTCTTT | TRBJ1-1 | NA | NA | TRBV10-3
CASTFSGTGVPYEQYF | TGTGCCAGCACCTTCTCCGGGACAGGCGTACCCTACGAGCAGTACTTC | TRBJ2-7 | TRBD1 | NA | TRBV11-2
CASRGTGRGNYGYTF | TGTGCCAGCAGGGGGACAGGGAGGGGTAACTATGGCTACACCTTC | TRBJ1-2 | TRBD1 | NA | TRBV7-2
CAISELQSEQYF | TGTGCCATCAGTGAATTACAAAGCGAGCAGTACTTC | TRBJ2-7 | NA | NA | TRBV10-3
CAISEFAGYGGYTF | TGTGCCATCAGTGAGTTTGCAGGGTATGGGGGCTACACCTTC | TRBJ1-2 | NA | NA | TRBV10-3
CASSLTGAGGEQYF | TGCGCCAGCAGCTTAACAGGGGCGGGAGGCGAGCAGTACTTC | TRBJ2-7 | NA | NA | TRBV5-1
CAWSVGVSGQETQYF | TGTGCCTGGAGTGTAGGGGTTAGCGGACAAGAGACCCAGTACTTC | TRBJ2-5 | NA | NA | TRBV30
CASSLGAGIPLKAFF | TGTGCCAGCAGTTTAGGGGCAGGAATCCCACTGAAAGCTTTCTTT | TRBJ1-1 | NA | NA | TRBV27
CASSQRPGTGSSGNTIYF | TGTGCCAGTAGTCAACGTCCCGGGACAGGTTCCTCTGGAAACACCATATATTTT | TRBJ1-3 | TRBD1 | NA | TRBV19
CASTRLEYHSNQPQHF | TGTGCCAGCACCCGATTAGAATATCATAGCAATCAGCCCCAGCATTTT | TRBJ1-5 | NA | NA | TRBV5-4
CASSEARGGGYTF | TGTGCCAGCAGTGAAGCTAGGGGTGGCGGCTACACCTTC | TRBJ1-2 | NA | NA | TRBV6-1
CASRANIGSPLHF | TGTGCCAGTAGAGCTAATATTGGTTCACCCCTCCACTTT | TRBJ1-6 | NA | NA | TRBV19
CASSLASGIAPSPLHF | TGCGCCAGCAGCTTGGCTTCCGGGATTGCCCCTTCACCCCTCCACTTT | TRBJ1-6 | NA | NA | TRBV5-1
CASRDYSYEQYF | TGTGCCAGCCGGGACTACTCCTACGAGCAGTACTTC | TRBJ2-7 | TRBD2 | NA | TRBV2
CARSGDRGLRGYTF | TGCGCCCGCAGCGGGGACAGGGGGCTCCGGGGCTACACCTTC | TRBJ1-2 | TRBD1 | NA | TRBV5-1
CASSTMDRAVYSNQPQHF | TGTGCCAGTAGTACCATGGACAGGGCGGTATATAGCAATCAGCCCCAGCATTTT | TRBJ1-5 | TRBD1 | few | TRBV19
CSALQGAGKAF | TGCAGTGCTCTTCAGGGGGCGGGTAAAGCCTTC | TRBJ1-2 | TRBD1 | NA | TRBV20-1
CASSPGGAYNSPLHF | TGTGCCAGCAGTCCAGGGGGCGCCTATAATTCACCCCTCCACTTT | TRBJ1-6 | TRBD1 | NA | TRBV6-5
CASSLKGASRGQPQHF | TGTGCCAGCTCGCTTAAGGGGGCTAGTCGCGGTCAGCCCCAGCATTTT | TRBJ1-5 | TRBD1 | NA | TRBV18
CASRTTGLPYEQYF | TGTGCCAGCAGGACGACAGGGCTACCCTACGAGCAGTACTTC | TRBJ2-7 | TRBD1 | NA | TRBV3-1/TRBV3-2
CASSFQDRPGGPQHF | TGTGCCAGCAGCTTCCAGGACAGGCCAGGGGGGCCCCAGCATTTT | TRBJ1-5 | TRBD1 | NA | TRBV7-8
CASSSTGGVTEAFF | TGTGCCAGCAGCTCGACAGGGGGCGTCACTGAAGCTTTCTTT | TRBJ1-1 | TRBD1 | NA | TRBV5-4
CASSLASTANYGYTF | TGTGCCAGCAGCTTGGCCTCAACAGCTAACTATGGCTACACCTTC | TRBJ1-2 | NA | NA | TRBV5-8
CASSLEGHAAQHF | TGTGCCAGCAGTTTAGAGGGGCATGCGGCCCAGCATTTT | TRBJ1-5 | NA | NA | TRBV12-3/TRBV12-4
CASSLGTANEKLFF | TGCGCCAGCAGCCTCGGGACAGCTAATGAAAAACTGTTTTTT | TRBJ1-4 | TRBD1 | NA | TRBV5-1
CASSPRWGGEQYF | TGCGCCAGCAGCCCCCGGTGGGGGGGCGAGCAGTACTTC | TRBJ2-7 | TRBD2 | NA | TRBV5-1
CASSDRMTGPNYGYTF | TGTGCCAGCAGTGATAGAATGACAGGGCCTAACTATGGCTACACCTTC | TRBJ1-2 | TRBD1 | NA | TRBV25-1
CASAPGTGLGNTIYF | TGTGCCAGTGCTCCCGGGACAGGGCTTGGAAACACCATATATTTT | TRBJ1-3 | TRBD1 | NA | TRBV19
CASSLVVGGAYEQYF | TGCGCCAGCAGCTTGGTTGTCGGGGGGGCTTACGAGCAGTACTTC | TRBJ2-7 | TRBD2 | NA | TRBV5-1
CASSETGFSAGVTGTSPLHF | TGTGCCAGCAGTGAAACCGGCTTTTCAGCGGGGGTCACGGGCACATCACCCCTCCACTTT | TRBJ1-6 | NA | NA | TRBV2
CAISESTGGIGNTIYF | TGTGCCATCAGTGAGTCTACAGGGGGTATTGGAAACACCATATATTTT | TRBJ1-3 | TRBD1 | NA | TRBV10-3
CASTSFGLGGSYNSPLHF | TGTGCCAGTACCTCTTTCGGTTTGGGGGGCTCCTATAATTCACCCCTCCACTTT | TRBJ1-6 | NA | NA | TRBV19
CASSQDRVSFEKLFF | TGTGCCAGCAGCCAAGATCGAGTCTCGTTCGAAAAACTGTTTTTT | TRBJ1-4 | NA | NA | TRBV14
CASSLRVNTEAFF | TGTGCCAGCAGCCTCAGGGTGAACACTGAAGCTTTCTTT | TRBJ1-1 | NA | NA | TRBV3-1/TRBV3-2
CASSPIGWSGNTGELFF | TGTGCCAGCAGCCCCATAGGCTGGTCAGGGAACACCGGGGAGCTGTTTTTT | TRBJ2-2 | NA | NA | TRBV7-3
CASSLWTGGLNTEAFF | TGTGCCAGCAGCTTATGGACAGGGGGCCTGAACACTGAAGCTTTCTTT | TRBJ1-1 | TRBD1 | NA | TRBV7-9
CASSQDLSGGAPINNEQFF | TGTGCCAGCAGCCAAGATTTAAGCGGGGGGGCCCCCATAAACAATGAGCAGTTCTTC | TRBJ2-1 | TRBD2 | NA | TRBV3-1/TRBV3-2
CASSRRQGSYGYTF | TGTGCCAGCAGTCGACGACAGGGGAGTTATGGCTACACCTTC | TRBJ1-2 | TRBD1 | few | TRBV6-2/TRBV6-3
CSAAGLPGELFF | TGCAGCGCCGCGGGCCTCCCCGGGGAGCTGTTTTTT | TRBJ2-2 | NA | NA | TRBV29-1
CASSTREAETQYF | TGTGCCAGCAGTACCAGGGAGGCGGAGACCCAGTACTTC | TRBJ2-5 | NA | NA | TRBV2
CASSEGGNTEAFF | TGTGCCAGCAGCGAAGGCGGGAACACTGAAGCTTTCTTT | TRBJ1-1 | NA | NA | TRBV9
CATTKTGIYGYTF | TGTGCCACCACCAAGACCGGGATCTATGGCTACACCTTC | TRBJ1-2 | NA | NA | TRBV15